These 11 T cell receptor beta chains came from one sample sequenced in a study of OX40 agonist ivuxolimab in advanced cancers. Method: immunoSEQ multiplex PCR; TCRdb's copy keeps in-frame clones and lacks some. The sample shows 70,000 to 100,000 clones, about 88% of them seen only once. The sample consisted of CD4+ or CD8+ T cells sorted from blood, taken in a trial of the OX40 agonist ivuxolimab. These receptors were obtained from an adult with an advanced solid tumor such as melanoma, head and neck, liver or kidney cancer.

The J gene is TRBJ2-1, the V gene TRBV19, with D possibly being TRBD1 or TRBD2 (7 bases each). The CDR3 length is 13 residues. V lost 10 bases and J 6 bases, leaving 16 bases between the germline ends. Germline V gives CDR1 LNHDA, CDR2 SQIVND (reference sequence). CDR3 region: CATKDREGNEQFF. DNA of the CDR3: TGTGCCACCAAAGACAGGGAGGGCAATGAGCAGTTCTTC.

J is TRBJ2-7 and V is TRBV5-1; D not certain. V lost 4 bases and J 2 bases, leaving 13 bases between the germline ends. This CDR3 is 14 amino acids long. Germline V gene sequence: CDR1 SGHRS, CDR2 YFSETQ. The CDR3 region has the DNA TGCGCCAGCAGCACTCAAGGAGTGACCTACGAGCAGTACTTC. It encodes CASSTQGVTYEQYF.

The V gene is TRBV2, the J gene TRBJ2-2; 15 positions agree with TRBD2. V dropped 3 bases and J dropped 0; count of bases not matched to a gene: 2. Germline V CDR1 and CDR2: SNHLY, FYNNEI. The CDR3 length is 18 residues. CDR3 residues: CASSEWTSGRANTGELFF. The CDR3 DNA follows: TGTGCCAGCAGTGAGTGGACTAGCGGGAGGGCGAACACCGGGGAGCTGTTTTTT.

The chain has TRBV25-1 and TRBJ1-4, with D perhaps TRBD1 (6 bases). Trimming removed 2 bases from V and 8 bases from J, with 24 bases in between. Germline V gene data show CDR1 as MGHDK and CDR2 as SYGVNS. The CDR3 has 18 residues. The CDR3 sequence is CASSETPGQGRIYEKLFF. The CDR3, as DNA: TGTGCCAGCAGTGAAACCCCCGGCCAGGGGCGGATTTACGAAAAACTGTTTTTT.

The V gene is TRBV11-2, the J gene TRBJ2-1; possibly TRBD2 for D (5 bases). The germline V gene has CDR1 SGHAT and CDR2 FQNNGV. The V and J ends lost 5 bases and 0 bases respectively, with 14 bases between them. This CDR3 comprises 16 residues. The CDR3 sequence: CASSPLWRASYNEQFF. In nucleotides, the CDR3 is TGTGCCAGCAGCCCGCTCTGGCGGGCCTCCTACAATGAGCAGTTCTTC.

The chain carries TRBV11-3 and TRBJ2-1, with 8 bases lining up with TRBD2. The CDR3 loop spans 16 amino acids. The ends lost 7 bases at V and 4 bases at J; junction bases unmatched: 12. Germline V CDR1 and CDR2: SGHNT, YENEEA. The CDR3 DNA is TGTGCCAGCACCCAGCATAGCGGGACCCGTTACAATGAGCAGTTCTTC. Its translation: CASTQHSGTRYNEQFF.

This rearrangement joins TRBV18 to TRBJ2-5; 14 nucleotides align to TRBD2. The DNA end is a closer match to TRBJ2-7, so the J assignment may be wrong. The CDR3 is 16 amino acids. Germline V CDR1 and CDR2: KGHSH, LQKENI. In nucleotides, the CDR3 is TGTGCCAGCTCACGACTAGCGGGAGGGCCCTCCTACGAGCAGTACTTC. Translated: CASSRLAGGPSYEQYF.

The rearrangement links TRBV5-1 to TRBJ2-1; 8 bases agree with TRBD1. The CDR3 runs 15 residues. Trimming took 3 bases from V and 6 from J; bases not matched to a gene: 8. CDR1 SGHRS and CDR2 YFSETQ come from the germline V gene. The chain's CDR3 is CASSWDRMSVNEQFF. Here the CDR3 DNA reads TGCGCCAGCAGCTGGGACAGGATGAGCGTCAATGAGCAGTTCTTC.

V is TRBV14 and J is TRBJ2-7; tentative D call: TRBD1 (5 bases). CDR1 is SGHDN and CDR2 is FVKESK in the germline V gene. The CDR3 totals 13 residues. V was cut by 8 bases and J by 0 bases, with 11 bases left in between. The CDR3 is CASRGASSYEQYF. For the CDR3, the DNA is TGTGCCAGCCGTGGGGCCAGCTCCTACGAGCAGTACTTC.

V gene TRBV12-5 combines with J gene TRBJ2-5; TRBD1 might be the D (6 bases). Germline loops: CDR1 LGHNT, CDR2 FRNRAP. CDR3 length: 12 residues. V lost 10 bases, J lost 2 bases, and 11 bases lay in between. Here the CDR3 reads CAKKGEQETQYF. Here the CDR3 DNA reads TGTGCTAAGAAGGGGGAGCAAGAGACCCAGTACTTC.

This chain uses TRBV21-1 with TRBJ2-7; TRBD2 is the table's D call, not checked against the DNA. TRBV21-1 is annotated as a pseudogene. The CDR3 totals 18 residues. CDR3 sequence reads: CASSKVTSGGYLVYEQCF. CDR3 nucleotides: TGTGCCAGCAGCAAAGTCACTAGCGGAGGCTATTTGGTCTACGAGCAGTGCTTC.